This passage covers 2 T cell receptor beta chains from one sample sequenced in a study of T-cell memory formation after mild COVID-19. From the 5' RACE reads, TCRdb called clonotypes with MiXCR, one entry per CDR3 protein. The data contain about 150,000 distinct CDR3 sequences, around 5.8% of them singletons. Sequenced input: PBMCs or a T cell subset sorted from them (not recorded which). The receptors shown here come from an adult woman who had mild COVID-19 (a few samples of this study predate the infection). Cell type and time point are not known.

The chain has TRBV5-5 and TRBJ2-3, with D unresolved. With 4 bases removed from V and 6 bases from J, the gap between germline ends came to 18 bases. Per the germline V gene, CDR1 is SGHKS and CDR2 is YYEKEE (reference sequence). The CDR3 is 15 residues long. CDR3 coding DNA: TGTGCCAGCAGCCTGAAGCAGCCTACCATCGATACGCAGTATTTT. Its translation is CASSLKQPTIDTQYF.

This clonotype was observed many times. The CDR3 region has the DNA TGTGCCAGCAGTTTAGGCGGGGGCAAGGCTGAAGCTTTCTTT. Translating it yields CASSLGGGKAEAFF. V is TRBV12-3 or TRBV12-4 and J is TRBJ1-1; the D gene is possibly TRBD1 (6 bases). V lost 1 base to trimming and J lost 6 bases, with 12 bases between them. The CDR3 extends over 14 amino acids.